The 21 T cell receptor beta chains below were found in one sample sequenced in a study of cytomegalovirus exposure and HLA in healthy donors. With 60 Vbeta and 13 Jbeta primers, the PCR was carried out. Generated by immunoSEQ multiplex PCR, the TCRdb table keeps only in-frame clones and is missing some. The data hold about 86,000 clones, with 75% to 80% observed a single time. Sequences were obtained from PBMCs. The receptor source for this set is a female donor in good health and CMV-seronegative.

This sequence joins TRBV30 and TRBJ1-2; D is uncertain. Trimming took off 3 bases at V and 1 base at J, with 15 bases between the two ends. CDR1 is GTSNPN and CDR2 is SVGIG in the germline V gene (reference sequence). The CDR3 loop spans 15 amino acids. CDR3 sequence: CAWRLSGFHNYGYTF. DNA for the CDR3: TGTGCCTGGAGATTATCGGGATTTCATAACTATGGCTACACCTTC.

The V gene is TRBV27, the J gene TRBJ1-1; no clear D gene. The CDR3 consists of 15 residues. The germline CDR1 and CDR2 sequences are MNHEY and SMNVEV (reference sequence). The V and J ends lost 0 bases and 1 base respectively, with 9 bases between them. The DNA for the CDR3 is TGTGCCAGCAGTTTATCAAGGGCGGGGAACACTGAAGCTTTCTTT. Translated, it gives CASSLSRAGNTEAFF.

This chain links TRBV19 with TRBJ1-1, with 9 bases matching TRBD1. CDR1 and CDR2 from the germline V gene are LNHDA and SQIVND (reference sequence). The CDR3 length is 17 residues. The V gene end was trimmed by 7 bases and the J gene end by 3 bases; junction bases not matched to a gene: 15. CDR3 in amino acids: CASMSGTGIPWDTEAFF. CDR3 DNA sequence: TGTGCCAGTATGTCCGGGACAGGGATCCCCTGGGACACTGAAGCTTTCTTT. Full variable domain (outside the CDR3, taken from reference TRBV19 and TRBJ1-1): DGGITQSPKYLFRKEGQNVTLSCEQNLNHDAMYWYRQDPGQGLRLIYYSQIVNDFQKGDIAEGYSVSREKKESFPLTVTSAQKNPTAFYLCASMSGTGIPWDTEAFFGQGTRLTVV.

This chain links TRBV9 with TRBJ1-1; the match to TRBD1 covers 10 bases. V lost 0 bases and J lost 6; bases outside the gene matches: 8. The CDR3 runs 16 residues. Per the germline V gene, CDR1 is SGDLS and CDR2 is YYNGEE. The CDR3 nucleotides are TGTGCCAGCAGCGTAGGGCTTGGGGACAGGGGCGCTGAAGCTTTCTTT. As protein: CASSVGLGDRGAEAFF.

The chain recombines TRBV4-3 with TRBJ1-2, with a tentative D call TRBD1 (5 bases). The CDR3 runs 15 residues. The germline V gene has CDR1 LGHNA and CDR2 YSLEER. Trimming took 1 base from V and 0 from J, leaving 9 bases between them. In DNA, the CDR3 is TGCGCCAGCAGCCAAGGAGGACACTCTAACTATGGCTACACCTTC. This encodes CASSQGGHSNYGYTF.

The chain uses TRBV15 and TRBJ2-7, with 12 bases lining up with TRBD2. The CDR3 sequence is 16 residues long. Germline-derived CDR1 and CDR2 are LNHNV and YYDKDF (reference sequence). The ends lost 2 bases at V and 7 bases at J; junction bases unmatched: 9. The CDR3 protein is CATSRWAPGLAGEQYF. DNA for the CDR3: TGTGCCACCAGCAGATGGGCCCCCGGACTAGCGGGGGAGCAGTACTTC.

The V and J genes are TRBV5-1 and TRBJ1-2, with unresolved D. CDR3 size: 13 residues. Trimming removed 2 bases from V and 6 bases from J, with 11 bases in between. Germline V gives CDR1 SGHRS, CDR2 YFSETQ. CDR3 in amino acids: CASSFSGGDGYTF. As DNA, the CDR3 is TGCGCCAGCAGCTTTTCGGGTGGAGATGGCTACACCTTC. Together with reference TRBV5-1 and TRBJ1-2, the CDR3 gives the full variable domain: KAGVTQTPRYLIKTRGQQVTLSCSPISGHRSVSWYQQTPGQGLQFLFEYFSETQRNKGNFPGRFSGRQFSNSRSEMNVSTLELGDSALYLCASSFSGGDGYTFGSGTRLTVV.

CDR3: CASRRPDRGTDNEQFF. The CDR3 DNA reads TGTGCCAGCAGGAGACCTGACAGGGGGACCGACAATGAGCAGTTCTTC. The chain employs TRBV2 and TRBJ2-1; 9 nucleotides line up with TRBD1. The CDR3 totals 16 residues. Germline V gene data show CDR1 as SNHLY and CDR2 as FYNNEI. V shed 6 bases, J shed 5 bases, and the junction held 11 bases outside the gene matches.

V gene TRBV4-2 combines with J gene TRBJ2-3, with 8 bases fitting TRBD2. With 1 base clipped from V and 3 bases from J, the junction kept 3 bases outside the gene matches. Per germline, CDR1 LGHNA and CDR2 YNFKEQ. The CDR3 has 15 residues. CDR3: CASSQGSGGTDTQYF. Written as DNA, the CDR3 is TGTGCCAGCAGCCAAGGATCGGGAGGGACAGATACGCAGTATTTT.

CDR3 DNA: TGTGCCAGCAGCTTAGAATTAGCGGTGAAGGGTGAGCAGTTCTTC. It encodes CASSLELAVKGEQFF. The rearrangement joins TRBV7-9 to TRBJ2-1, with D maybe TRBD2 (6 bases). This CDR3 has 15 residues. With 1 base removed from V and 9 bases from J, the gap between germline ends came to 16 bases. In germline, CDR1 is SEHNR, CDR2 FQNEAQ (reference sequence).

Points on this clone: At one end, the junction sequence differs from germline, possibly due to a read error. This rearrangement joins TRBV7-7 to TRBJ2-3; D is perhaps TRBD2 (5 bases). The CDR3 sequence is 15 residues long. Germline lookup yields CDR1 SSHAT and CDR2 FNYEAQ (reference sequence). The CDR3 region has the DNA TGTGCTAGCAGCTTAGGAGGCACCAGCACAGATACGCAGTATTTT. Protein: CASSLGGTSTDTQYF.

This chain joins TRBV2 and TRBJ2-7; the D gene is possibly TRBD1 (7 bases). The CDR3 loop spans 15 amino acids. V was pared by 8 bases and J by 5 bases, with 22 bases between. The germline gives CDR1 SNHLY, CDR2 FYNNEI. The CDR3, as DNA: TGTGCCAGCGGGGGGACAGCCTCCGGAGGGCACGAGCAGTACTTC. Translation: CASGGTASGGHEQYF.

This clone came up a few times. The chain recombines TRBV29-1 with TRBJ2-2; 11 bases are shared with TRBD1. The V segment lost 4 bases and the J segment 7 bases; nucleotides outside the gene matches: 5. The germline gives CDR1 SQVTM, CDR2 ANQGSEA. The CDR3 is 14 amino acids. The CDR3 protein is CSVGGTGGNGELFF. The DNA for the CDR3 is TGCAGCGTTGGAGGGACAGGGGGTAACGGGGAGCTGTTTTTT.

This rearrangement joins TRBV5-4 to TRBJ2-7, with TRBD1 as a possible D gene (6 bases). Germline V lookup: CDR1 SGHNT, CDR2 YYREEE (reference sequence). V was pared by 0 bases and J by 12 bases, with 10 bases between. The CDR3 runs to 11 residues. As DNA, the CDR3 is TGTGCCAGCAGCTTGGACAGGGTTTCGTACTTC. Translation: CASSLDRVSYF.

J is TRBJ1-2 and V is TRBV7-2, with a possible D match to TRBD1 (5 bases). Germline V gene data show CDR1 as SGHTA and CDR2 as FQGNSA. Trimming shortened V by 6 bases and J by 8 bases, and 19 bases separated the two germline ends. The CDR3 loop spans 14 amino acids. CDR3 in DNA: TGTGCCAGCAGGTCTGGACCGACAGCTATCGGCTACACCTTC. Translation gives CASRSGPTAIGYTF.

Notes on this clone: Other nucleotide sequences in the sample specify the same CDR3. The V and J genes are TRBV29-1 and TRBJ2-7; TRBD1 matches 8 bases. Germline lookup yields CDR1 SQVTM and CDR2 ANQGSEA. The V segment lost 6 bases and the J segment 0 bases; nucleotides outside the gene matches: 1. CDR3 size: 12 residues. The CDR3 nucleotides read TGCAGCGTCGGACAGGGCTCCTACGAGCAGTACTTC. Translation: CSVGQGSYEQYF.

CDR3 DNA sequence: TGTGCCAGCAGCTTGGAACAGGGGGCGATAGGATACACCTTC. It codes for CASSLEQGAIGYTF. V is TRBV28 and J is TRBJ1-2, with TRBD1 identical over 9 bases. The ends lost 6 bases at V and 11 bases at J; junction bases unmatched: 13. Germline V gene data show CDR1 as MDHEN and CDR2 as SYDVKM. The CDR3 contains 14 residues.

This clone was seen only once. The chain combines TRBV4-2 with TRBJ2-3, with 11 bases that match TRBD2. This CDR3 is built from 16 residues. The V gene end was trimmed by 3 bases and the J gene end by 1 base; junction bases not matched to a gene: 3. Germline V gives CDR1 LGHNA, CDR2 YNFKEQ. CDR3 nucleotide sequence: TGTGCCAGCAGCCAGGTACTAGCGGGGGGCACAGATACGCAGTATTTT. It translates to CASSQVLAGGTDTQYF.

CDR3 residues: CASSELAGLAKNIQYF. CDR3 DNA sequence: TGTGCCAGCAGCGAACTAGCGGGGCTAGCCAAAAACATTCAGTACTTC. The V call is TRBV7-2, the J call TRBJ2-4; 10 nucleotides line up with TRBD2. There are 16 residues in the CDR3. Germline V gives CDR1 SGHTA, CDR2 FQGNSA. The J segment lost 0 bases and the V segment lost 5 bases, leaving 4 bases of the junction unmatched.

This chain uses TRBV28 with TRBJ1-2; 7 bases are a match to TRBD1. V trimming: 6 bases; J trimming: 0 bases; junction bases outside the gene matches: 7. The CDR3 loop spans 15 amino acids. Germline V CDR1 and CDR2: MDHEN, SYDVKM. DNA for the CDR3: TGTGCCAGCAGACGGACAGGCCCAGCTAACTATGGCTACACCTTC. It yields the protein CASRRTGPANYGYTF.

The chain couples TRBV29-1 to TRBJ2-1, with 14 nucleotides matching TRBD2. In germline, CDR1 is SQVTM, CDR2 ANQGSEA. The CDR3 sequence is 18 residues long. The CDR3: CRSGGGLAGEGTYNEQFF. Written as DNA, the CDR3 is TGCAGGTCTGGAGGGGGACTAGCGGGAGAAGGAACCTACAATGAGCAGTTCTTC.